Included here is one T cell receptor beta chain sequence, with context. Its antigen is as yet unknown. The entry originates in a study of tumor-infiltrating lymphocytes in primary liver carcinoma. Study as a whole: Enrolled patients were male and female, aged 30 to 69 years. Study results and limitations: Tumor region pairs shared more overlap than did tumor-adjacent and tumor-blood pairs.

This CDR3 is 11 amino acids long. Trimming left V 6 bases short and J 4 bases short, with 9 bases between. Germline CDR1 is SQVTM and CDR2 is ANQGSEA. The approximately 17-34 mg bulk tissue piece was not sorted before simultaneous RNA and DNA extraction. Chronic HBV infection, untreated so far, was present in the patients. The authors made TCR beta cDNA from approximately 500 ng total RNA with a constant-region primer. Slightly modified ARM-PCR with three nested multiplex PCR rounds yielded TCR beta libraries. The study ran its first two PCR rounds for approximately 11 cycles each, using TRBV1-TRBV30 forward primers and a C-beta reverse primer. TCRdb ran MiXCR on the multiplex PCR reads and lists one entry per CDR3 protein. This sample carries about 43,000 distinct CDR3 sequences, around 70% of them seen once, and the ten largest clones take about a fifth.

This sequence originates from a man aged 35 to 55 with primary liver carcinoma and hepatitis B virus infection. V is TRBV29-1 and J is TRBJ2-5, with D hard to call. Source material: liver tumor tissue from sampling region 2. Subset: tumor region T2, inferior pole. DNA for the CDR3: TGCAGCGTAGGGCCGACAGAGACCCAGTACTTC. Translated, it gives CSVGPTETQYF.